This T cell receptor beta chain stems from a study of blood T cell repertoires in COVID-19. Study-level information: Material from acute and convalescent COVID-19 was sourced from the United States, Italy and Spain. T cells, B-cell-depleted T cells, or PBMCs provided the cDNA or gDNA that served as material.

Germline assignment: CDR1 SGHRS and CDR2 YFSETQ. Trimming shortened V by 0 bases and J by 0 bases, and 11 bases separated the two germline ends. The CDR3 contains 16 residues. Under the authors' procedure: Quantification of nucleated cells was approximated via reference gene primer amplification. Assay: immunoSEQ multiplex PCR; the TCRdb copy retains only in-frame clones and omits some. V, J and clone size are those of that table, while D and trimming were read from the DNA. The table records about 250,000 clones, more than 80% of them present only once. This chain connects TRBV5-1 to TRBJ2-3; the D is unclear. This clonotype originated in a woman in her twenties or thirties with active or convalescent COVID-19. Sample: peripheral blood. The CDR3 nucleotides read TGCGCCAGCAGCTTGGCCGGCGGCTATAGCACAGATACGCAGTATTTT. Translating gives CASSLAGGYSTDTQYF.